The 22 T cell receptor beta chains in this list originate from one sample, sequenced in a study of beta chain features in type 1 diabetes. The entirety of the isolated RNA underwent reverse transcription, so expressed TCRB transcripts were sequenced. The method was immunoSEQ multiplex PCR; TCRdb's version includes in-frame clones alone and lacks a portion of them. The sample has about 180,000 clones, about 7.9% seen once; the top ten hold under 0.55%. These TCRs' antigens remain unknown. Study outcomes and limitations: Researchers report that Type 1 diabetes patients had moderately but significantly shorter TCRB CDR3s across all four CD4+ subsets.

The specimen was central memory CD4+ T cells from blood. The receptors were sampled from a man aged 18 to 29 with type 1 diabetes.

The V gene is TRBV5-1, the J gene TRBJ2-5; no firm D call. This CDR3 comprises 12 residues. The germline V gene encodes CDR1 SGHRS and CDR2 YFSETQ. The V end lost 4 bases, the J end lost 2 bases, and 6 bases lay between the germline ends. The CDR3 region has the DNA TGCGCCAGCAGCATCCTACAAGAGACCCAGTACTTC. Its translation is CASSILQETQYF.

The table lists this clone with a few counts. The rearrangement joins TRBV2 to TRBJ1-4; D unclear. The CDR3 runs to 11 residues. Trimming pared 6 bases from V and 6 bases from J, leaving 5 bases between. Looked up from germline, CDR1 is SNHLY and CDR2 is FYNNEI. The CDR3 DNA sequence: TGTGCCAGCAGAGCATATGAAAAACTGTTTTTT. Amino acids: CASRAYEKLFF.

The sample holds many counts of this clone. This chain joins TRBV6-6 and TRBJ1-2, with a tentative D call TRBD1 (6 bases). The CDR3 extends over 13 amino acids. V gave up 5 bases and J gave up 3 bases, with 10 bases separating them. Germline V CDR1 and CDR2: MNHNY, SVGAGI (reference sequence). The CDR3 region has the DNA TGTGCCAGCAGTGGGGACACCTACTATGGCTACACCTTC. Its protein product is CASSGDTYYGYTF.

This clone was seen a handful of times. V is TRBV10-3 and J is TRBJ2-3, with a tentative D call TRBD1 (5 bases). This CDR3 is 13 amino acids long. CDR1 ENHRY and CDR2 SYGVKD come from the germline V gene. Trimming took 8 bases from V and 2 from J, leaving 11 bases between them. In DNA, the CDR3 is TGTGCCATCGGACATCCCCCCACAGATACGCAGTATTTT. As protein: CAIGHPPTDTQYF.

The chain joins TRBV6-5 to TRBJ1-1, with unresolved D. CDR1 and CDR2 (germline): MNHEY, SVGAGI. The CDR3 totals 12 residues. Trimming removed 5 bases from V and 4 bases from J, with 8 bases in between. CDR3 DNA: TGTGCCAGCAGTGGGTGGAGCACTGAAGCTTTCTTT. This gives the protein CASSGWSTEAFF.

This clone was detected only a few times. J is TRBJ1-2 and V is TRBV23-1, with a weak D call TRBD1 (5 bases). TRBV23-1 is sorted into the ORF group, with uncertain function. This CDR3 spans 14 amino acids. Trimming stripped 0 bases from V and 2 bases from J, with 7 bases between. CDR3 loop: CASSQSPGNYGYTF. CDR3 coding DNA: TGCGCCAGCAGTCAATCCCCAGGGAACTATGGCTACACCTTC.

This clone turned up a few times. The CDR3 DNA follows: TGTGCCAGCAGTCTCGTAAGCGATGAGCAGTTCTTC. Protein: CASSLVSDEQFF. The J gene is TRBJ2-1, the V gene TRBV6-6; D remains unclear. The CDR3 covers 12 residues. The germline V gene encodes CDR1 MNHNY and CDR2 SVGAGI (reference sequence). V lost 5 bases, J lost 8 bases, and 10 bases lay in between.

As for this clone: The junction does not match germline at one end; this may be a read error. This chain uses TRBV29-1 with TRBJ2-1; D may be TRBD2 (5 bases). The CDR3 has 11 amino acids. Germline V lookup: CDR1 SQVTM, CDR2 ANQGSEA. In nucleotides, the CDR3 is TGCAGCGTTGAAGTGCGGGCAGAGCGGTTCTTC. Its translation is CSVEVRAERFF.

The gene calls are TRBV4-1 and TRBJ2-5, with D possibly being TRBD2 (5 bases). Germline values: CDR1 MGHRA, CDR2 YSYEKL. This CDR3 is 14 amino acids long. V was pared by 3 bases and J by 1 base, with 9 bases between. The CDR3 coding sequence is TGCGCCAGCAGCCAGGGTAGCGCCCAAGAGACCCAGTACTTC. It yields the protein CASSQGSAQETQYF.

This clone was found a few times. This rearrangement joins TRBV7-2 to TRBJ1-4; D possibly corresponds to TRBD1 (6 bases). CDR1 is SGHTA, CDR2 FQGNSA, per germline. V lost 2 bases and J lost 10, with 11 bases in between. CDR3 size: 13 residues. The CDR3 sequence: CASSLYIQGKLFF. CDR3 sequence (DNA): TGTGCCAGCAGCTTATATATACAGGGAAAACTGTTTTTT.

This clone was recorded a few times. CDR3 DNA: TGCGCCAGCAGCTTGATCCCAGGGGCTGAGCAGTTCTTC. Translation: CASSLIPGAEQFF. This chain links TRBV5-1 with TRBJ2-1, with D perhaps TRBD1 (6 bases). In germline, CDR1 is SGHRS, CDR2 YFSETQ. Between the trimmed V and J ends, which lost 1 base and 9 bases, there was a span of 11 bases. The CDR3 covers 13 residues.

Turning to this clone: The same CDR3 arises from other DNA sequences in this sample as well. The CDR3 loop is CASSQDGRGANYGYTF. CDR3 coding DNA: TGCGCCAGCAGCCAAGATGGACGGGGAGCTAACTATGGCTACACCTTC. The chain uses TRBV4-3 and TRBJ1-2; D is uncertain. This CDR3 contains 16 residues. Per germline, CDR1 LGHNA and CDR2 YSLEER. Deletions cut 0 bases from V and 0 bases from J, with 11 bases between.

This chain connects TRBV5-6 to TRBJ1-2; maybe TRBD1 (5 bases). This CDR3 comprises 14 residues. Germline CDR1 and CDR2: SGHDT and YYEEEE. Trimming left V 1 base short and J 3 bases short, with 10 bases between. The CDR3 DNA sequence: TGTGCCAGCAGCTTGTTCGGGGGGGACTATGGCTACACCTTC. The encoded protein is CASSLFGGDYGYTF.

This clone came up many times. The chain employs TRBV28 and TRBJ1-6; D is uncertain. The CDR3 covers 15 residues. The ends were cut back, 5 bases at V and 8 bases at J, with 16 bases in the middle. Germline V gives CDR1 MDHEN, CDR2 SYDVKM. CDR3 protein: CASSNRVFLYSPLHF. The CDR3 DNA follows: TGTGCCAGCAGTAACAGAGTTTTCCTTTATTCACCCCTCCACTTT.

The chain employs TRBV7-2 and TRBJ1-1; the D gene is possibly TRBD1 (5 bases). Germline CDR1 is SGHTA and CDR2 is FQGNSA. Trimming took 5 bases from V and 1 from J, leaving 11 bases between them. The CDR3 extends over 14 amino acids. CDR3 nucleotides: TGTGCCAGCAGCGTGGGGCCGGGGAACACTGAAGCTTTCTTT. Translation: CASSVGPGNTEAFF.

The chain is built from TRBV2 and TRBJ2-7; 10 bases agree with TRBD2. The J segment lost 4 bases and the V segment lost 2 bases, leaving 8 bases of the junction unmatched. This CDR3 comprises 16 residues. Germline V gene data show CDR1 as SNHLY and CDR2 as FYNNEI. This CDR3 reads CASSEKWASGRYEQYF. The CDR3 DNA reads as TGTGCCAGCAGTGAAAAGTGGGCTAGCGGGAGATACGAGCAGTACTTC. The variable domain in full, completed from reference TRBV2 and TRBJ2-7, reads EPEVTQTPSHQVTQMGQEVILRCVPISNHLYFYWYRQILGQKVEFLVSFYNNEISEKSEIFDDQFSVERPDGSNFTLKIRSTKLEDSAMYFCASSEKWASGRYEQYFGPGTRLTVT.

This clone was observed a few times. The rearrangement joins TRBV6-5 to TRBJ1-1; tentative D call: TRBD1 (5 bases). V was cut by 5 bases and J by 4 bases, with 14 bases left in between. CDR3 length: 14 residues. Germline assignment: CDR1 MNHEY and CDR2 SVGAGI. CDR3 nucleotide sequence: TGTGCCAGCAGTAGAGACAGTATAGGCACTGAAGCTTTCTTT. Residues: CASSRDSIGTEAFF.

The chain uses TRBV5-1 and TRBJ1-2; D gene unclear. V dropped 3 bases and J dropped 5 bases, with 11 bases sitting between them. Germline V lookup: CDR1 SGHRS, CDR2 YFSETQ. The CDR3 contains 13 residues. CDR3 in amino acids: CASSSSGPYGYTF. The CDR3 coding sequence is TGCGCCAGCAGCTCGTCAGGCCCGTATGGCTACACCTTC.

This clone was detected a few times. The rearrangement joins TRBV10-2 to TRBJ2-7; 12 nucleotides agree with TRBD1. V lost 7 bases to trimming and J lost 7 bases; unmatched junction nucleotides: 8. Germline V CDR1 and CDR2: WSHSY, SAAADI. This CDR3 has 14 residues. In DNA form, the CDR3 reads TGCGCCAGCACTCCGGGACAGGGGGCGAAGGAGCAGTACTTC. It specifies CASTPGQGAKEQYF.

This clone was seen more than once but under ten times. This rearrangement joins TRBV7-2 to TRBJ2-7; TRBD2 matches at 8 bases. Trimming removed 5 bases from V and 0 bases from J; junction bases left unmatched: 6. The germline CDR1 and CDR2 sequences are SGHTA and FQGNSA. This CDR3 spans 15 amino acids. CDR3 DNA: TGTGCCAGCAGCCCGACTAGCGCTTTCTCCTACGAGCAGTACTTC. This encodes CASSPTSAFSYEQYF.

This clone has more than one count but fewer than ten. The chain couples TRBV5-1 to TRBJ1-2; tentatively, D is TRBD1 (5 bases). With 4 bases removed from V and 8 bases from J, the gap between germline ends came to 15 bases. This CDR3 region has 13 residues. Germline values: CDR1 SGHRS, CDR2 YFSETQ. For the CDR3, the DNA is TGCGCCAGCAGCACGGGAGAAGCAGGGGGCTACACCTTC. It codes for CASSTGEAGGYTF.

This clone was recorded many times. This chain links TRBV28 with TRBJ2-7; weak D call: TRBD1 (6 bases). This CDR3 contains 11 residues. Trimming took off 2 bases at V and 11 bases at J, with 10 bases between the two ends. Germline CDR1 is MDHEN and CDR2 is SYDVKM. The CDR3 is CASSLVGAEYF. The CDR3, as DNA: TGTGCCAGCAGTTTAGTGGGGGCGGAGTACTTC.